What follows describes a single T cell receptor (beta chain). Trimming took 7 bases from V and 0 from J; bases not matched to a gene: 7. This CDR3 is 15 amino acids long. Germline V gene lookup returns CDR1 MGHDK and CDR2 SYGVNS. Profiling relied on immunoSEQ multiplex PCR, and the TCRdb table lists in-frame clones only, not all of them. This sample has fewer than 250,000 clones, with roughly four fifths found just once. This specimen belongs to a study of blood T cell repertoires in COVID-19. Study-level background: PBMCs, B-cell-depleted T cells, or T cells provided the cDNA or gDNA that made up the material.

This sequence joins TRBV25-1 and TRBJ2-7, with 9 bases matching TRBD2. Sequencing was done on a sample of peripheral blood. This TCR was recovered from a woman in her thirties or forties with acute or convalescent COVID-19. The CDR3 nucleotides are TGTGCCAGCAACCGGGCGGGAGGGGTCTCCTACGAGCAGTACTTC. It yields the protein CASNRAGGVSYEQYF.